Described below is a single T cell receptor (beta chain) sequence and its context. Germline V gene lookup returns CDR1 ENHRY and CDR2 SYGVKD. There are 14 residues in the CDR3. V lost 6 bases, J lost 1 base, and 12 bases lay in between. This was a deep-level run. Study processing details: In the immunoSEQ data, sequences were junction-only and lacked quality scores, so filtering differed. Using immunoSEQ multiplex PCR, the repertoire was profiled, and TCRdb retains in-frame clones only, with some absent. Clone size and the V and J calls come from that table; the DNA yielded D and trimming. The sample carries 75,000 to 100,000 clones, over 40% recorded once. These data originate in a study of shared clonotypes between healthy human individuals. Healthy HIV-negative adults without recent acute infections or vaccinations served as donors.

Input material: PBMCs. This TCR was recovered from a woman aged 40-49 years in good health. Some clones in this sample may be carry-over from other donors' samples. The V call is TRBV10-3, the J call TRBJ1-1; D possibly corresponds to TRBD1 (5 bases). CDR3 loop: CAISTGTGNTEAFF. In DNA form, the CDR3 reads TGTGCCATCAGCACCGGGACGGGGAACACTGAAGCTTTCTTT.